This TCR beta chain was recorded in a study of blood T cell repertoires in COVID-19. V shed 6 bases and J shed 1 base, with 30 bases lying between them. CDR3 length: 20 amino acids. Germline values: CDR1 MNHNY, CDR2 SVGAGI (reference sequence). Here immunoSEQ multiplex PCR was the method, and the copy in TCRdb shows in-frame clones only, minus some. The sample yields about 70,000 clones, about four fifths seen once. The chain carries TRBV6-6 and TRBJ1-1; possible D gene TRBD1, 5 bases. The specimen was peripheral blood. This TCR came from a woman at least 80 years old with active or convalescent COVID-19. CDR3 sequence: CASSGSLGGSLSIRNTEAFF. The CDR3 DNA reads TGTGCCAGCAGCGGATCCCTCGGGGGTTCTCTATCCATCAGGAACACTGAAGCTTTCTTT.